These T cell receptor beta chains were read from a single sample in a study of CD8 T cells in Susac syndrome. TCRdb used MiXCR to reprocess the immunoSEQ multiplex PCR reads, holding one entry per CDR3 protein. The sample has some 200,000 distinct CDR3 sequences; approximately 95% are singletons. Specimen: CD4+ T cells from PBMCs. Receptors were obtained from a human donor with Susac syndrome. CDR3s include the opening cysteine and the closing phenylalanine or tryptophan. The order of the fields is V gene, CDR3 length, CDR3 protein.

>TRBV29-1|11
CSVVGGSEQFF
>TRBV29-1|14
CSGTGSQVTGELFF
>TRBV4-2|18
CASSQDGGALTSSYEQYF
>TRBV3-1|17
CASSDQGLAGGGETQYF
>TRBV7-8|13
CASSLVTDSPLHF
>TRBV20-1|14
CSVIRRSYTDTQYF
>TRBV5-1|14
CASTHEAGANVLTF
>TRBV5-1|16
CASSLDFGAERAGYTF
>TRBV5-1|16
CASSLVGDPSTDTQYF
>TRBV19|16
CASRLAGGSGANVLTF
>TRBV5-1|17
CASSLAPTTNSNSPLHF
>TRBV29-1|14
CSLAGRGLNTEAFF
>TRBV29-1|12
CSVGVIDNEQFF
>TRBV29-1|14
CSVGFPGLNTEAFF
>TRBV7-9|15
CASSIPGTDYNEQFF
>TRBV27|15
CASSSRQGSLDPQYF
>TRBV6-2/TRBV6-3|15
CASSYRGVSGETQYF
>TRBV29-1|13
CSMYSGIKETQYF
>TRBV20-1|17
CSARDPVGQGNNEKLFF
>TRBV6-5|14
CASSPIITADTQYF
>TRBV12-5|17
CASGLVTPALKSQPQHF
>TRBV5-1|14
CATSTGGPYNEQFF
>TRBV29-1|13
CSVRQANTGELFF
>TRBV6-5|13
CASRSGGVTEQFF
>TRBV3-1|13
CASTSTPNTEAFF
>TRBV28|18
CASSFWPGGRLAKNIQYF
>TRBV4-1|17
CASSQDRWEARGNEQFF
>TRBV9|14
CASSVAEGGYEQYF
>TRBV29-1|14
CSVERGLSGNTIYF
>TRBV12-3/TRBV12-4|12
CASSFGDYTQYF
>TRBV7-9|15
CASSLAGISSYEQYF
>TRBV6-5|14
CASRKDRLFTEAFF
>TRBV15|16
CATSRDHVRSYNEQFF
>TRBV18|13
CASSPALTYEQYF
>TRBV12-3/TRBV12-4|15
CASSAGAGGPDTQYF
>TRBV5-8|14
CASSSGQLGETQYF
>TRBV19|14
CASRPRQTNTEAFF
>TRBV30|17
CAWSVPSGGALRETQYF
>TRBV30|14
CAWSGTAVNQPQHF
>TRBV5-1|15
CASSFVSRGDTEAFF
>TRBV3-1|13
CARLWGRRVTQYF
>TRBV20-1|14
CSAAGSPPSLEQYF
>TRBV27|15
CASSPRLATNEKLFF
>TRBV6-6|14
CASSYREFNQPQHF
>TRBV2|13
CASSEQDNSEQYF
>TRBV9|14
CASSQAGGALEQFF
>TRBV5-4|15
CASSLVDRGSETQYF
>TRBV29-1|17
CSVERLSGTRGYNEQFF